This is a list of T cell receptor beta chains from one sample in a study of PD-L1 blockade in urothelial cancer. The assay was immunoSEQ multiplex PCR, and TCRdb's table has in-frame clones only and misses some. This sample carries approximately 79,000 clones, approximately 90% of them seen once, and the ten largest clones take 0.87%. Source: PBMCs, taken around atezolizumab (anti-PD-L1) treatment. Receptor source: a woman older than 75 with urothelial cancer. The CDR3 runs from the conserved cysteine through the conserved F or W. The D gene is left open where the match is weak. Where a row states a size, it is once, few, many or the class of an expanded clone; other rows omit it.

TRBD1,TRBV9,-,TRBJ1-1,TGTGCCAGCAGCCTGTCGGACAGGCTGAACACTGAAGCTTTCTTT,CASSLSDRLNTEAFF
TRBD1,TRBV28,-,TRBJ2-1,TGTGCCAGCAGCCCCGGGACAGCGAAGCAGTTCTTC,CASSPGTAKQFF
-,TRBV2,-,TRBJ2-1,TGTGCCAGCAGGATACAGGTAAATGAGCAGTTCTTC,CASRIQVNEQFF
-,TRBV11-2,-,TRBJ2-1,TGTGCCAGCAGCTTAGATCGGACGGGATCCAATGAGCAGTTCTTC,CASSLDRTGSNEQFF
-,TRBV28,-,TRBJ2-2,TGTGCCAGCAGCGTACAGGGACCGAACACCGGGGAGCTGTTTTTT,CASSVQGPNTGELFF
TRBD2,TRBV15,-,TRBJ2-1,TGTGCCACCAGCAGAGGGGGGGGGATCAATGAGCAGTTCTTC,CATSRGGGINEQFF
-,TRBV2,-,TRBJ1-5,TGTGCCAGCAGAGTCACGGGGTTAGGGCAGCCCCAGCATTTT,CASRVTGLGQPQHF
-,TRBV7-3,-,TRBJ2-1,TGTGCCAGCAGCTCACAGGGAGGTAGAGCGGGAAACAATGAGCAGTTCTTC,CASSSQGGRAGNNEQFF
-,TRBV9,-,TRBJ1-2,TGTGCCAGCAGCGTAGGGAGGCGCGGCTACACCTTC,CASSVGRRGYTF
-,TRBV7-9,-,TRBJ1-4,TGTGCCAGCACCTCAGGGCTTCATGAAAAACTGTTTTTT,CASTSGLHEKLFF
-,TRBV18,few,TRBJ2-7,TGTGCCAGCTCAGCGATACAGGGTAACGAGCAGTACTTC,CASSAIQGNEQYF